This T cell receptor beta chain was obtained from a study of blood T cell repertoires in COVID-19. Study-level information: COVID-19 samples, acute and convalescent, were from the United States, Italy and Spain. Nucleic acid was either cDNA or gDNA, and it came from T cells, B-cell-depleted T cells, or PBMCs.

The CDR3 covers 13 residues. V shed 6 bases, J shed 8 bases, and the junction held 6 bases outside the gene matches. The V gene's germline CDR1 is MDHEN and CDR2 SYDVKM. As originally analysed: Estimation of nucleated cell counts was performed using reference gene primer amplification. Method: immunoSEQ multiplex PCR; TCRdb's copy keeps in-frame clones and lacks some. Clone size and V and J calls were adopted from that table, with D and trimming inferred from the DNA. Of around 46,000 clones in the sample, around four fifths were seen once. The sequence was collected from a man aged 70 or older with acute or convalescent COVID-19. Input material: peripheral blood. The chain recombines TRBV28 with TRBJ1-3; 8 bases line up with TRBD1. The CDR3 bases are TGTGCCAGCAGCTTGGGACAGGCGGACACCATATATTTT. Its protein is CASSLGQADTIYF.